These 9 T cell receptor beta chains came from one sample sequenced in a study of blood T cell repertoires in COVID-19 (dated by TCRdb to 2018 to 2020). Library method: the immunoSEQ multiplex PCR assay. The source is immuneACCESS, and TCRdb retained only in-frame sequences with V and J called. Part of the clones is not carried over; for the studies checked, unresolved V genes explain less than half of this, and the remainder is unexplained. For this sample there are tens of thousands of clones; around 90% appear just once. Of the sample, under 2% falls within the top ten clones. The sequenced sample consisted of peripheral blood. These receptors came from a woman aged 55-69 years with active COVID-19.

The chain employs TRBV12-3 or TRBV12-4 and TRBJ2-2; a possible D gene is TRBD2 (5 bases). Trimming stripped 2 bases from V and 6 bases from J, with 7 bases between. This CDR3 has 13 amino acids. CDR3 nucleotide sequence: TGTGCCAGCAGTTTATTGGGAGCCGGGGAGCTGTTTTTT. This encodes CASSLLGAGELFF.

This chain uses TRBV28 with TRBJ2-1, with 13 bases lining up with TRBD2. Losses at the gene ends were 8 bases for V and 3 bases for J; bases not matched to a gene: 7. The CDR3 covers 16 residues. Germline V lookup: CDR1 MDHEN, CDR2 SYDVKM. As DNA, the CDR3 is TGTGCCAGCGAAACCGGGACTAGCGGGAACTACAATGAGCAGTTCTTC. It specifies CASETGTSGNYNEQFF.

This chain joins TRBV7-9 and TRBJ2-1; 12 nucleotides agree with TRBD2. CDR1 is SEHNR, CDR2 FQNEAQ, per germline (reference sequence). V was pared by 5 bases and J by 7 bases, with 6 bases of the junction left unmatched. The CDR3 has 15 amino acids. CDR3 region: CASSPRLAGENEQFF. The CDR3 DNA reads as TGTGCCAGCAGCCCGAGACTAGCGGGAGAAAATGAGCAGTTCTTC.

This clone is categorized as medium-sized (0.01 to 0.1%). This chain joins TRBV24-1 and TRBJ1-1; D possibly corresponds to TRBD1 (6 bases). Germline V gene sequence: CDR1 KGHDR, CDR2 SFDVKD. V was shortened by 4 bases and J by 3 bases, with 8 bases between the two germline ends. The CDR3 has 13 residues. CDR3 DNA sequence: TGTGCCACCAGTGAAGGGGGTGACACTGAAGCTTTCTTT. This sequence encodes CATSEGGDTEAFF.

The chain links TRBV10-3 to TRBJ2-3; TRBD2 matches at 10 bases. J was trimmed by 1 base and V by 7 bases; bases with no gene match: 11. The V gene's germline CDR1 is ENHRY and CDR2 SYGVKD. The CDR3 contains 17 residues. The CDR3 nucleotides read TGTGCCATCACCCCCGGGAGCGGGAGGGCCGGCACAGATACGCAGTATTTT. Protein product: CAITPGSGRAGTDTQYF.

This clone appeared a single time. V and J are TRBV5-4 and TRBJ1-2; D is possibly TRBD1 (5 bases). The germline gives CDR1 SGHNT, CDR2 YYREEE (reference sequence). CDR3 length: 14 amino acids. V dropped 1 base and J dropped 1 base, with 8 bases sitting between them. CDR3 sequence (DNA): TGTGCCAGCAGCTTGCAGGGAGGTAACTATGGCTACACCTTC. Residues: CASSLQGGNYGYTF.

V is TRBV4-1 and J is TRBJ2-5; D perhaps matches TRBD1 (5 bases). Trimming left V 1 base short and J 5 bases short, with 14 bases between. The CDR3 has 15 amino acids. CDR1 and CDR2 from the germline V gene are MGHRA and YSYEKL. Here the CDR3 reads CASSQARTPMETQYF. For the CDR3, the DNA is TGCGCCAGCAGCCAAGCTCGGACACCAATGGAGACCCAGTACTTC.

V is TRBV7-8 and J is TRBJ2-7; TRBD1 matches at 7 bases. Per germline, CDR1 SGHVS and CDR2 FQNEAQ. The CDR3 extends over 14 amino acids. The trim removed 2 bases at V and 3 bases at J, leaving 4 bases unmatched. CDR3 protein: CASSLTAGGYEQYF. The CDR3 DNA sequence: TGTGCCAGCAGCTTAACGGCAGGGGGCTACGAGCAGTACTTC.

The chain combines TRBV5-4 with TRBJ2-7, with 8 bases fitting TRBD1. The length of the CDR3 is 16 residues. Trimming cost V 3 bases and J 4 bases; bases outside gene matches: 12. CDR1 is SGHNT and CDR2 is YYREEE in the germline V gene (reference sequence). The CDR3 region has the DNA TGTGCCAGCAGCTGGGGGACAGGCCAATGGTATTACGAGCAGTACTTC. This gives the protein CASSWGTGQWYYEQYF.